The clone carrying this T cell receptor beta chain was seen repeatedly, ten times or more. The entry originates in a study of kidney transplant recipient with SARS-CoV-2 infection. TCRdb recomputed calls from the reads with MiXCR, one row per CDR3 protein. The top ten clones hold roughly 7% of a sample with some 220,000 distinct CDR3 sequences, about 28% of them seen once. The CDR3 runs 14 residues. The germline gives CDR1 SGHDN, CDR2 FVKESK. Trimming took off 4 bases at V and 6 bases at J, with 16 bases between the two ends. The sequences come from a blood sample, collected at baseline and between days 110 and 120 from a kidney transplant recipient. The chain joins TRBV14 to TRBJ2-7; D not resolved. This TCR was recovered from a young adult male patient who had COVID-19 and was a kidney transplant recipient. The graft donor may account for some of the T cells. CDR3 residues: CASSPFGRAFEQYF. CDR3 DNA sequence: TGTGCCAGCAGCCCCTTTGGACGGGCCTTCGAGCAGTACTTC.